The table lists the clone carrying this T cell receptor beta chain with many counts. The antigen remains unidentified. Across 18 months, stable Graves' hyperthyroidism was marked by no progression to ophthalmopathy. The CDR3 has 13 residues. The germline gives CDR1 MDHEN, CDR2 SYDVKM. V was shortened by 3 bases and J by 4 bases, with 7 bases between the two germline ends. The source of the sample is a study of T cells in Graves' hyperthyroidism and ophthalmopathy. Study-wide points: Ophthalmopathy and stable hyperthyroidism were told apart by a 13 V-J model.

The CDR3 regions of TCR beta were amplified from RNA transcripts. The HTBI set primed first-round TCR CDR3 RT-PCR. From the multiplex PCR reads, TCRdb called clonotypes with MiXCR, one entry per CDR3 protein. Among 550,000 to 600,000 distinct CDR3 sequences listed, 15% to 20% were seen once. Sequences were obtained from blood. This TCR was recovered from a woman aged 18-30 years with Graves' hyperthyroidism. The rearrangement links TRBV28 to TRBJ2-1; D call uncertain. CDR3 in amino acids: CASSFTVYNEQFF. CDR3 sequence (DNA): TGTGCCAGCAGTTTCACTGTGTACAATGAGCAGTTCTTC.